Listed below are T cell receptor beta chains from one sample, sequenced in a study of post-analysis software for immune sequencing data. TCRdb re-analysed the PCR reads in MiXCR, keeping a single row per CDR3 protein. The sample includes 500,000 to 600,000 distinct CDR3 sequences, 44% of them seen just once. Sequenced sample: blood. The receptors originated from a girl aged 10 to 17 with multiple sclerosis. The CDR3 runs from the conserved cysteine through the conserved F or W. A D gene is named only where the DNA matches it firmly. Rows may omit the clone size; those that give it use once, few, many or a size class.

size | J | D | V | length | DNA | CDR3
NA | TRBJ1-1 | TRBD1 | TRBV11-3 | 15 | TGTGCCAGCAGCCTCGGGACAGCGGCTTACACTGAAGCTTTCTTT | CASSLGTAAYTEAFF
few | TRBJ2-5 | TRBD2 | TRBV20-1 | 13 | TGCAGTGCTGCGGGACTAGCCGGAGAGACCCAGTACTTC | CSAAGLAGETQYF
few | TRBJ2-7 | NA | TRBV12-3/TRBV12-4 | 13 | TGTGCCAGCAGCCCCGGGCCGGGGGACGAGCAGTACTTC | CASSPGPGDEQYF
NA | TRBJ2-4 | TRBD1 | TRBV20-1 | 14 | TGCAGTGCTCTGATCGGACAGGGGGCAGGAGAGCAGTACTTC | CSALIGQGAGEQYF
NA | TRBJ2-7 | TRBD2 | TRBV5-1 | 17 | TGCGCCAGCAGCTTGGGGACTAGCGGGAGTAGGGGTTACGAGCAGTACTTC | CASSLGTSGSRGYEQYF
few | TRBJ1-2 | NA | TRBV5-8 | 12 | TGTGCCAGCAGCTTGTATCGGGGTGGCTACACCTTC | CASSLYRGGYTF
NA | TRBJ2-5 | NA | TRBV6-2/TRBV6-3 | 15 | TGTGCCAGCACCCCAGGTTGGGCTACTAGGGAGACCCAGTACTTC | CASTPGWATRETQYF
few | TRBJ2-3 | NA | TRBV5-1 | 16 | TGCGCCAGCAGCTACCAAAAAACAGGGCTCACAGATACGCAGTATTTT | CASSYQKTGLTDTQYF
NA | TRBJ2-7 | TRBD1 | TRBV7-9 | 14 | TGTGCCAGCAGCTTAGCAACAGGGGTTCACGAGCAGTACTTC | CASSLATGVHEQYF
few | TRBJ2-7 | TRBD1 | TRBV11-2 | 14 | TGTGCCAGCAGCCCGGGACAGGGGTTCTACGAGCAGTACTTC | CASSPGQGFYEQYF
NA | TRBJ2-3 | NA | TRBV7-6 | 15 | TGTGCCAGCAGCTCCACCACTAGTCACGCAGATACGCAGTATTTT | CASSSTTSHADTQYF
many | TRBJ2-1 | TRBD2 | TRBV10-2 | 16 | TGCGCCAGCAGCACCGTCATAGCGGGAATGGATAATGAGCAGTTCTTC | CASSTVIAGMDNEQFF
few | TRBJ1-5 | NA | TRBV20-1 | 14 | TGCAGTGCTAGAGCCGGGGGCCCGGGCACGACCCAGCATTTT | CSARAGGPGTTQHF
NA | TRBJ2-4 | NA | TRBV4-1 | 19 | TGCGCCAGCAGCATACCGGGACACCAGGCGCTCCTAGCCAAAAACATTCAGTACTTC | CASSIPGHQALLAKNIQYF
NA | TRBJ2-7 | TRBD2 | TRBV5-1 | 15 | TGCGCCAGCAGCAGCGTGCTAGCGGGGGGCGGCGAGCAGTACTTC | CASSSVLAGGGEQYF
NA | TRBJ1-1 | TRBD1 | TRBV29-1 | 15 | TGCAGCGTTGAAGGGACAGGGGACCTCGCCACTGAAGCTTTCTTT | CSVEGTGDLATEAFF
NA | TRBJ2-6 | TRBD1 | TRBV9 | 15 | TGTGCCAGCAGCGTAGGGTCGACAGGGTCCAACGTCCTGACTTTC | CASSVGSTGSNVLTF
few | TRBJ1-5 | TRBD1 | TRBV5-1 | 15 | TGCGCCAGCAGCCGGGACAGTTATAGCAATCAGCCCCAGCATTTT | CASSRDSYSNQPQHF
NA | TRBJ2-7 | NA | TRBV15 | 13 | TGTGCCACCAGTGTGCCGGGCTCCTACGAGCAGTACTTC | CATSVPGSYEQYF
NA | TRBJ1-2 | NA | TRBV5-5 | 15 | TGTGCCAGCAGCTTGGGGACCCTCGCTAACTATGGCTACACCTTC | CASSLGTLANYGYTF
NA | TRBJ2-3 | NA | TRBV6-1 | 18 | TGTGCCAGCAGTGTAAGAATAGGCAGGGTAAAAGGCACAGATACGCAGTATTTT | CASSVRIGRVKGTDTQYF
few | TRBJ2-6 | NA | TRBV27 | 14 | TGTGCCAGTAAGACAGCGGCGGGGGCCAACGTCCTGACTTTC | CASKTAAGANVLTF
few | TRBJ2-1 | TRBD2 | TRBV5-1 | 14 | TGCGCCAGCAGCCCGCCGACTAGCGCCCCTCAGCAGTTCTTC | CASSPPTSAPQQFF
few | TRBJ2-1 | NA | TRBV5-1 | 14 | TGCGCCAGCAGCTTCGGCGACTTTTACAATGAGCAGTTCTTC | CASSFGDFYNEQFF
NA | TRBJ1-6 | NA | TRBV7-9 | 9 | TGTGCCAGCCCTTCGGACCTCCACTTT | CASPSDLHF
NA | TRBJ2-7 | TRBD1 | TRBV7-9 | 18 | TGTGCCAGCAGCTTACGGGACAGGGGGCGATATGGGTCCTACGAGCAGTACTTC | CASSLRDRGRYGSYEQYF
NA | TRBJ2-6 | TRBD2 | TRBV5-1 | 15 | TGCGCCAGCACTAGCGGGGACTCTGGGGCCAACGTCCTGACTTTC | CASTSGDSGANVLTF
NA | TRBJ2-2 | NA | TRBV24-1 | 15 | TGTGCCACCAGTGACTCGGGACGGCGACCGGGAGAGCTGTTTTTT | CATSDSGRRPGELFF
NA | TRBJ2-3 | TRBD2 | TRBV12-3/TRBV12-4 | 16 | TGTGCCAGCAGTCCCCAAGTGGGCGGGGGGTTGAGTACGCAGTATTTT | CASSPQVGGGLSTQYF
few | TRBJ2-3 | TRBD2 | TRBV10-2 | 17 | TGCGCCAGCACTCCCGGGACTAGCGGGTTCCGAGGGGATACGCAGTATTTT | CASTPGTSGFRGDTQYF
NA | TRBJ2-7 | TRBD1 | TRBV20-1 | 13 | TGCAGTGCCTGGGACAGTATATCCTCCGAGCAGTACTTC | CSAWDSISSEQYF
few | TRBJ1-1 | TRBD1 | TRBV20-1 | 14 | TGCAGTGCTACCGGGGACAGCCAGAACACTGAAGCTTTCTTT | CSATGDSQNTEAFF
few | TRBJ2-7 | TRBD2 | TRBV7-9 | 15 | TGTGCCAGCAGCTTAGCGGCTAGCGGGTACTACGAGCAGTACTTC | CASSLAASGYYEQYF
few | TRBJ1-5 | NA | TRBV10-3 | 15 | TGTGCCATCAGTGATGCCGACAGTAGCAATCAGCCCCAGCATTTT | CAISDADSSNQPQHF
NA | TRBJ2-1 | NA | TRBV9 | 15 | TGTGCCAGCAGCGTAGAGTTAACCTCCTACAATGAGCAGTTCTTC | CASSVELTSYNEQFF
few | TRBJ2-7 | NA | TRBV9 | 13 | TGTGCCAGCAGCGCGTGGCCCGCCGGGGAGCAGTACTTC | CASSAWPAGEQYF
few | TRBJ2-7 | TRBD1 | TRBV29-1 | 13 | TGCAGCGTTGCCCGGGACAGTTCCTACGAGCAGTACTTC | CSVARDSSYEQYF
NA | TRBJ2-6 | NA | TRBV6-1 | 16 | TGTGCCAGCAGTGAAGGGACCGTCTCTGGGGCCAACGTCCTGACTTTC | CASSEGTVSGANVLTF
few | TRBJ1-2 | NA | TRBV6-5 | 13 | TGTGCCAGCAGTCCTTCAGGGAGCTATGGCTACACCTTC | CASSPSGSYGYTF
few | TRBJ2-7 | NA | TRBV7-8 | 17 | TGTGCCAGCAGCGCAAGCCCCGGGACCCCCTCCTCCTACGAGCAGTACTTC | CASSASPGTPSSYEQYF
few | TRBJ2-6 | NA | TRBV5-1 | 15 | TGCGCCAGCAGCTTCCAGCACTCTGGGGCCAACGTCCTGACTTTC | CASSFQHSGANVLTF
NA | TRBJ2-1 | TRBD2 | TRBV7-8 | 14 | TGTGCCAGCAGCATGACTAGCGGGAACAGTGAGCAGTTCTTC | CASSMTSGNSEQFF